The clone carrying this T cell receptor (beta chain) was found a few times. Its antigen is still unknown. Using its own MiXCR run on the reads, TCRdb lists one record per CDR3 protein. The sample has fewer than 200,000 distinct CDR3 sequences, approximately 21% seen once. The J segment lost 5 bases and the V segment lost 5 bases, leaving 8 bases of the junction unmatched. The CDR3 is made up of 15 amino acids. The germline CDR1 and CDR2 sequences are SGHVS and FQNEAQ. This record belongs to a study of T cell repertoires in cytomegalovirus infection. Study-wide points: The ex vivo response was dominated by HLA-C-restricted CMV-specific TCR beta clonotypes.

Sequenced here: CD8+ T cells from cultured PBMCs, sampled from culture after CMV antigen stimulation. The receptor's source is a human donor in good health (CMV status not recorded). Some clones in this sample may be carry-over from other donors' samples. The V and J genes are TRBV7-8 and TRBJ2-7; 11 bases are shared with TRBD1. Here the CDR3 reads CASSRRDRGDDEQYF. The CDR3 nucleotides read TGTGCCAGCAGCAGAAGGGACAGGGGGGACGACGAGCAGTACTTC.